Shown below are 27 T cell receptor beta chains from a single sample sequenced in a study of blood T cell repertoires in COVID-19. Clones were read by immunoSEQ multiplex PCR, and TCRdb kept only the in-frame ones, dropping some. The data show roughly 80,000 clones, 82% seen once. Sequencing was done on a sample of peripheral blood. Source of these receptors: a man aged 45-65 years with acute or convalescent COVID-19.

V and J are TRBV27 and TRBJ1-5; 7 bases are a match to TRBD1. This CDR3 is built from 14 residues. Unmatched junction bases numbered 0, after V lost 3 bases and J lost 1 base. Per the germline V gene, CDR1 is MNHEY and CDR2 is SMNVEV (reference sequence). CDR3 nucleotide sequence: TGTGCCAGCAGTTTGGACAGGAGCAATCAGCCCCAGCATTTT. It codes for CASSLDRSNQPQHF.

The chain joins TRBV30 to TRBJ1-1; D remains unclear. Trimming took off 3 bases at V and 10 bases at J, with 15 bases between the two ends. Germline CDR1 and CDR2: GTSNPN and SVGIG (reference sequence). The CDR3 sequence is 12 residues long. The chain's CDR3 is CAWRSAGSVAFF. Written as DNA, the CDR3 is TGTGCCTGGAGATCCGCGGGCTCCGTAGCTTTCTTT.

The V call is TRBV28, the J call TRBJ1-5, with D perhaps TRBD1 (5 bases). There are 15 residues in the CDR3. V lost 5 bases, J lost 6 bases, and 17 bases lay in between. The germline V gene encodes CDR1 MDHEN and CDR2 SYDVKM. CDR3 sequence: CASSPASGGFQPQHF. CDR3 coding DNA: TGTGCCAGCAGTCCGGCTTCGGGGGGGTTTCAGCCCCAGCATTTT.

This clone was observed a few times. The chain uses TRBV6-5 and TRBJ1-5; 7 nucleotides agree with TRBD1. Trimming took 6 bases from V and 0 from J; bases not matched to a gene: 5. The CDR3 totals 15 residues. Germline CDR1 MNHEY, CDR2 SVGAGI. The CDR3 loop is CASRRDRTSNQPQHF. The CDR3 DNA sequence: TGTGCCAGCAGGCGGGACAGAACTAGCAATCAGCCCCAGCATTTT.

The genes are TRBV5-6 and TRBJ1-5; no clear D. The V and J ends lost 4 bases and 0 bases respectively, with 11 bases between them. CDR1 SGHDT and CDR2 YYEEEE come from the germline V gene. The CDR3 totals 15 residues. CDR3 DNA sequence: TGTGCCAGCAGCCTCGGCGGGCGTAGCAATCAGCCCCAGCATTTT. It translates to CASSLGGRSNQPQHF. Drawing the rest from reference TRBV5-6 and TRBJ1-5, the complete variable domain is DAGVTQSPTHLIKTRGQQVTLRCSPKSGHDTVSWYQQALGQGPQFIFQYYEEEERQRGNFPDRFSGHQFPNYSSELNVNALLLGDSALYLCASSLGGRSNQPQHFGDGTRLSIL.

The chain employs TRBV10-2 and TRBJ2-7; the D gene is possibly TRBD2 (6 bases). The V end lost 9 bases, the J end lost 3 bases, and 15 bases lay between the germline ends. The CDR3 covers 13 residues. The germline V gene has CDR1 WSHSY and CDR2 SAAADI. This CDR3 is CASNKGRDYEQYF. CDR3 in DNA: TGCGCCAGTAACAAGGGGCGGGACTACGAGCAGTACTTC.

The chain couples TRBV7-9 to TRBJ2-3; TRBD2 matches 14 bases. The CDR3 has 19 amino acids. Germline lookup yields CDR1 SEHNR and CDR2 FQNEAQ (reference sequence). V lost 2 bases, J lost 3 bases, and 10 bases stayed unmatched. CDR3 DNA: TGTGCCAGCAGCTTAAAGGGACTAGCGGGAGAGAGGAGGACAGATACGCAGTATTTT. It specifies CASSLKGLAGERRTDTQYF.

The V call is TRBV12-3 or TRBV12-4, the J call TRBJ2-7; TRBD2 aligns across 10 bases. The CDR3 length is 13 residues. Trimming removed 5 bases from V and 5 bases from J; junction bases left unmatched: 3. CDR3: CASSIGLADEQYF. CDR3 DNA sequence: TGTGCCAGCAGTATCGGACTAGCGGACGAGCAGTACTTC.

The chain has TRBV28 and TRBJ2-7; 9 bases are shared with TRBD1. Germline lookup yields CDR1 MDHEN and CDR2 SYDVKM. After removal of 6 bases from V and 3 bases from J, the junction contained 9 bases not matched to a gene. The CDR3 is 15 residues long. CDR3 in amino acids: CASSPGRDRVYEQYF. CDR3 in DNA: TGTGCCAGCAGCCCGGGTAGGGACAGGGTCTACGAGCAGTACTTC.

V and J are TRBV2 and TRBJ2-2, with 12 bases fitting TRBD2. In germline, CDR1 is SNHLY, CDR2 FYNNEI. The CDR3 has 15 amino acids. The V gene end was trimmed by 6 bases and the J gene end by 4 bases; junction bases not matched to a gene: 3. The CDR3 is CASRETSGSTGELFF. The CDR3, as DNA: TGTGCCAGCAGGGAGACTAGCGGGAGCACCGGGGAGCTGTTTTTT.

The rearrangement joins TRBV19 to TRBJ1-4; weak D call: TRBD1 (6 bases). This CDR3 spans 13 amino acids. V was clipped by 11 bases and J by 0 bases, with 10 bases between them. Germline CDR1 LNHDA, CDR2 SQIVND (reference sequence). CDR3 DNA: TGTGCCTCTCAGGGGACAACTAATGAAAAACTGTTTTTT. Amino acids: CASQGTTNEKLFF.

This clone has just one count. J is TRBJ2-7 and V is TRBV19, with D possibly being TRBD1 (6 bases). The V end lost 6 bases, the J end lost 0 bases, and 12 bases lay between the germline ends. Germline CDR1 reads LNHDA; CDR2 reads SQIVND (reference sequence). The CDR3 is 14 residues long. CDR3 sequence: CASSIRTDSYEQYF. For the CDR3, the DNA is TGTGCCAGTAGCATACGGACAGACTCCTACGAGCAGTACTTC.

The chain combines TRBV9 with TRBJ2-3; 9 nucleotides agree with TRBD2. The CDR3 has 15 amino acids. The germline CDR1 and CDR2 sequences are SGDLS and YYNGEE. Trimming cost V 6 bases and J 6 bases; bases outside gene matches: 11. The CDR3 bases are TGTGCCAGCAAGTTGACCGTAGCGGGAGCGGATACGCAGTATTTT. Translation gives CASKLTVAGADTQYF. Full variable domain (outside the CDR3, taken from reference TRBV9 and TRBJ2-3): DSGVTQTPKHLITATGQRVTLRCSPRSGDLSVYWYQQSLDQGLQFLIQYYNGEERAKGNILERFSAQQFPDLHSELNLSSLELGDSALYFCASKLTVAGADTQYFGPGTRLTVL.

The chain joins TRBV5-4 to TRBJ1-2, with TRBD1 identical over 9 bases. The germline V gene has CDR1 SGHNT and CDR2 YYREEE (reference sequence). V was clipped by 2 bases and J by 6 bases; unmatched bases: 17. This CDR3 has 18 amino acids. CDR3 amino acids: CASSFPGTGPVGWHGYTF. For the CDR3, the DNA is TGTGCCAGCAGCTTCCCCGGGACAGGGCCAGTTGGATGGCATGGCTACACCTTC.

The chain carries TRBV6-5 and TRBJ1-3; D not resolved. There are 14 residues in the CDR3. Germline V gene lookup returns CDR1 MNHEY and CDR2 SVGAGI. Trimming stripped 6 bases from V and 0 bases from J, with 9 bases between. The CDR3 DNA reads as TGTGCCAGCAGGGCACCTCTCTCTGGAAACACCATATATTTT. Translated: CASRAPLSGNTIYF.

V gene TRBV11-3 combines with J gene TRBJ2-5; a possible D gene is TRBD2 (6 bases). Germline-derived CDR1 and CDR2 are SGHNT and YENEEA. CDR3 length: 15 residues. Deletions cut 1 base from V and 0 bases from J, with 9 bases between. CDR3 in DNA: TGTGCCAGCAGCTTAGGGGAGCGGGACCAAGAGACCCAGTACTTC. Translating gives CASSLGERDQETQYF.

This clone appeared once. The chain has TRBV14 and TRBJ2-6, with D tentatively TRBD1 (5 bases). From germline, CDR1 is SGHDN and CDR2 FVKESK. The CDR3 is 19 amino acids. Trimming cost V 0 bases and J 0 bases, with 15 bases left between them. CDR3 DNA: TGTGCCAGCAGCCAAGATCCGCCAGGGTTATTCTCTGGGGCCAACGTCCTGACTTTC. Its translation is CASSQDPPGLFSGANVLTF. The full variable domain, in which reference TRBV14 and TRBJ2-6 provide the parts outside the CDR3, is EAGVTQFPSHSVIEKGQTVTLRCDPISGHDNLYWYRRVMGKEIKFLLHFVKESKQDESGMPNNRFLAERTGGTYSTLKVQPAELEDSGVYFCASSQDPPGLFSGANVLTFGAGSRLTVL.

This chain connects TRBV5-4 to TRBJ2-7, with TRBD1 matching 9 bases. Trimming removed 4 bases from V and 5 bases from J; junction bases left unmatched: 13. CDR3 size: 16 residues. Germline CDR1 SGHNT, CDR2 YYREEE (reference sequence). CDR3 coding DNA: TGTGCCAGCAGCCCCGGGACAGGGCGGGTTCAGGACGAGCAGTACTTC. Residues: CASSPGTGRVQDEQYF.

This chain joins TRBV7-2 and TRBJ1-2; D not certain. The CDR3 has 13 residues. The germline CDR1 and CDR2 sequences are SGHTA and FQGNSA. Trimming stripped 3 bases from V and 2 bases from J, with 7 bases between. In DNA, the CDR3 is TGTGCCAGCAGCTTGACTGTAAACTATGGCTACACCTTC. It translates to CASSLTVNYGYTF.

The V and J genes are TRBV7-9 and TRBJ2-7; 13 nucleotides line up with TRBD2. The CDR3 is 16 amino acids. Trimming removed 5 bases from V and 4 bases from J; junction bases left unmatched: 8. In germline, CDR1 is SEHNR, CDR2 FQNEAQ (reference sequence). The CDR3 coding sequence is TGTGCCAGCAGCCCCCGGACTAGCGGGAGAGTTTACGAGCAGTACTTC. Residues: CASSPRTSGRVYEQYF.

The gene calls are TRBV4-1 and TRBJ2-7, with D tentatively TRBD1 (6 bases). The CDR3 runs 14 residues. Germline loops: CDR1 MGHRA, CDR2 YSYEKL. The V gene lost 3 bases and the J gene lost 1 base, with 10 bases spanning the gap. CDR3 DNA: TGCGCCAGCAGCCAGTCGGACAGATCCTACGAGCAGTACTTC. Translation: CASSQSDRSYEQYF.

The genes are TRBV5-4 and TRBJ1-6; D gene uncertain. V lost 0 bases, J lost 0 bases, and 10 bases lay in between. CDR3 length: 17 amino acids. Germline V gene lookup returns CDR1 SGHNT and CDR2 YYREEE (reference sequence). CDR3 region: CASSLGPRSSYNSPLHF. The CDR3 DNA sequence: TGTGCCAGCAGCTTGGGTCCGAGGAGCTCCTATAATTCACCCCTCCACTTT. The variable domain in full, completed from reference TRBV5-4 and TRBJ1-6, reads ETGVTQSPTHLIKTRGQQVTLRCSSQSGHNTVSWYQQALGQGPQFIFQYYREEENGRGNFPPRFSGLQFPNYSSELNVNALELDDSALYLCASSLGPRSSYNSPLHFGNGTRLTVT.

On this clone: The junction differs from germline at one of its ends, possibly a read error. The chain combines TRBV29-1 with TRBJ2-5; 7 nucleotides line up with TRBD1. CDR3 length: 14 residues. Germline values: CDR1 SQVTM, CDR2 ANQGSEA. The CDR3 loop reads CSVEGTDIQETQYF. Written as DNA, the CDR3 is TGCAGCGTGGAAGGGACAGACATCCAAGAGACCCAGTACTTC.

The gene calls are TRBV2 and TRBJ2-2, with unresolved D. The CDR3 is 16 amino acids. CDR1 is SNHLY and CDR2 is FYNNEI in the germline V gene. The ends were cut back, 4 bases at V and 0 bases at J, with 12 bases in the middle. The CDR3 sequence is CASSVTGTPNTGELFF. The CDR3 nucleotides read TGTGCCAGCAGTGTGACGGGTACCCCGAACACCGGGGAGCTGTTTTTT.

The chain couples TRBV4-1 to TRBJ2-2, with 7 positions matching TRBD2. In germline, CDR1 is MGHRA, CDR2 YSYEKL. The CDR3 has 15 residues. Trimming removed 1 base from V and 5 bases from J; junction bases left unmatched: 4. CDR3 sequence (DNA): TGCGCCAGCAGCCAAGCGGGGGGAAAAACCGGGGAGCTGTTTTTT. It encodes CASSQAGGKTGELFF.

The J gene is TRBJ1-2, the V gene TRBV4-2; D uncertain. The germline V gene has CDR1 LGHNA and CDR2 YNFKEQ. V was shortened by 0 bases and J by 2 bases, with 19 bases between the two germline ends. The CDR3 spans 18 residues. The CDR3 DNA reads TGTGCCAGCAGCCAAGATCTGCCCTCGCGGGCCACGAACTATGGCTACACCTTC. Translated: CASSQDLPSRATNYGYTF.

The CDR3: CASSESKSGGNTGELFF. CDR3 in DNA: TGCGCCAGCAGTGAGTCTAAGAGCGGGGGTAACACCGGGGAGCTGTTTTTT. The V gene is TRBV10-1, the J gene TRBJ2-2; 8 bases agree with TRBD2. The CDR3 runs to 17 residues. V trimming: 0 bases; J trimming: 2 bases; junction bases outside the gene matches: 5. Germline V gives CDR1 WNHNN, CDR2 SYGVQD (reference sequence).